This T cell receptor beta chain was observed in a study of cytotoxic CD8 clonotypes in ibrutinib-treated CLL. Study conclusions and caveats: Treatment saw public clonotypes, which were uncommon, either contract or stay stable. A difference in sampling times existed between sustained-remission and progressing patients.

This CDR3 is 17 amino acids long. Looked up from germline, CDR1 is LGHNA and CDR2 is YSLEER. V gave up 0 bases and J gave up 0 bases, with 9 bases separating them. The sequencing depth, 1 in 200,000 to 1 in 1 million T cells, was the target. Sequencing used immunoSEQ multiplex PCR; TCRdb keeps in-frame clones, though not all of them. This table holds 200,000 or so clones, over 65% found once. Remarks on this clone: Its antigen is not identified.

Specimen: PBMCs, collected after 12 months of ibrutinib treatment. The receptor was isolated from a human donor with chronic lymphocytic leukemia. The chain uses TRBV4-3 and TRBJ2-6; D ambiguous. The CDR3 loop reads CASSQDLRTSGANVLTF. CDR3 DNA: TGCGCCAGCAGCCAAGATCTGCGGACCTCTGGGGCCAACGTCCTGACTTTC.